This TCR beta chain was profiled in a study of immune cell composition in non-small cell lung cancer. Study results and limitations: Lung adenocarcinomas had lower top 10 clone scores and clonality than squamous tumours. Approximately 79% of squamous and roughly 34% of adenocarcinoma cases had tumour-associated clones >0.5%. Tumour TCR-beta clonality showed no significant link to smoking pack-years.

Note on this clone: Antigen specificity is unknown.

Assay used: immunoSEQ multiplex PCR; TCRdb lists only in-frame clones, some missing. The profile covers 4,000 to 4,500 clones, with roughly 72% appearing a single time and under 30% taken by the ten largest. DNA was extracted from unsorted cell suspensions stored frozen. This CDR3 region has 16 residues. Per the germline V gene, CDR1 is SGHDN and CDR2 is FVKESK. Trimming took 0 bases from V and 1 from J, leaving 10 bases between them. The source of this sequence is a human donor with non-small cell lung cancer. The V call is TRBV14, the J call TRBJ1-3; D gene uncertain. The source material was lung tumor tissue. CDR3 sequence: CASSQEAGSSGNTIYF. The CDR3 coding sequence is TGTGCCAGCAGCCAAGAGGCCGGGTCGTCTGGAAACACCATATATTTT.